This T cell receptor (beta chain) stems from a study of cytomegalovirus exposure and HLA in healthy donors. Findings and limits, study-wide: A later analysis linked a missense DCLRE1C variant to TCR beta V- and J-gene trimming.

Of note for this clone: Antigen: not known.

V lost 5 bases to trimming and J lost 0 bases, with 14 bases between them. The germline CDR1 and CDR2 sequences are SGHVS and FNYEAQ. CDR3 length: 16 amino acids. PCR employed 60 Vbeta and 13 Jbeta primers. Original analysis: Unique TCR beta chains numbered 80 million to 95 million in a later analysis, with around 10 million shared. Method: immunoSEQ multiplex PCR; TCRdb's copy keeps in-frame clones and lacks some. Clone size and V and J calls were adopted from that table, with D and trimming inferred from the DNA. The sample lists 140,000 to 150,000 clones; roughly 73% were seen once. The sequenced sample consisted of PBMCs. The chain combines TRBV7-6 with TRBJ1-3; D is ambiguous. The sequence came from a woman under 30 in good health and CMV-seronegative. In DNA, the CDR3 is TGTGCCAGCAGCCCCCTACAGCCATCCTCTGGAAACACCATATATTTT. This gives the protein CASSPLQPSSGNTIYF.